This T cell receptor beta chain was profiled in a study of regulatory T cells in long-lasting Graves disease. General study findings and limits: Newly diagnosed patients shared around 910 public clonotypes; persistent patients shared approximately 2,700.

About this clonotype itself: Antigen unknown.

CDR1 KGHSH and CDR2 LQKENI come from the germline V gene. This CDR3 spans 15 amino acids. V trimming: 4 bases; J trimming: 2 bases; junction bases outside the gene matches: 4. Time point: newly diagnosed GD, antithyroid drugs for less than 3 months. The TCR library used RNA extracted from PBMCs. According to the study, TCR beta libraries were built with iRepertoire HTBI primers and CDR3-region Arm-PCR. The authors' processing: Overall, samples carried some 67 TRBV and 14 TRBJ segments. From the multiplex PCR reads, TCRdb called clonotypes with MiXCR, one entry per CDR3 protein. None of the V and J calls come from the authors' own analysis; TCRdb made them. The sample yields about 620,000 distinct CDR3 sequences, roughly 16% seen once. The sample also formed part of further work on T cells in Graves' hyperthyroidism and ophthalmopathy. As that report states: RT-PCR in the first round (using the HTBI primer set) targeted the TCR CDR3. Ophthalmopathy and stable hyperthyroidism were told apart by a 13 V-J model.

Source: peripheral blood mononuclear cells (PBMCs), taken at new diagnosis, from a patient treated with antithyroid drugs. The sequence came from a woman aged 25 to 45 with Graves disease. The chain has TRBV18 and TRBJ2-3, with 9 bases identical to TRBD1. CDR3 DNA: TGTGCCAGCTCACGACAGGGGGTTCACACAGATACGCAGTATTTT. Protein sequence: CASSRQGVHTDTQYF.